This record covers a single TCR beta chain. This sample was taken from a study of blood T cell repertoires in COVID-19. Across the study: Sites in the United States, Italy and Spain provided acute and convalescent COVID-19 samples. Sources were T cells, B-cell-depleted T cells, or PBMCs; the material itself was cDNA or gDNA.

Sequenced by immunoSEQ multiplex PCR; TCRdb stores in-frame clones only, minus some. Here the sample spans 300,000 to 400,000 clones, approximately 90% being singletons. Germline V CDR1 and CDR2: SGHRS, YFSETQ. V was clipped by 1 base and J by 4 bases; unmatched bases: 6. The CDR3 sequence is 15 residues long. Sequencing was done on a sample of peripheral blood. V is TRBV5-1 and J is TRBJ1-1; 8 nucleotides match TRBD1. This sequence originates from a woman aged 25 to 39 with COVID-19, enrolled during active disease. The CDR3 is CASSLQGTGSTEAFF. CDR3 nucleotides: TGCGCCAGCAGCTTGCAGGGGACAGGATCCACTGAAGCTTTCTTT.